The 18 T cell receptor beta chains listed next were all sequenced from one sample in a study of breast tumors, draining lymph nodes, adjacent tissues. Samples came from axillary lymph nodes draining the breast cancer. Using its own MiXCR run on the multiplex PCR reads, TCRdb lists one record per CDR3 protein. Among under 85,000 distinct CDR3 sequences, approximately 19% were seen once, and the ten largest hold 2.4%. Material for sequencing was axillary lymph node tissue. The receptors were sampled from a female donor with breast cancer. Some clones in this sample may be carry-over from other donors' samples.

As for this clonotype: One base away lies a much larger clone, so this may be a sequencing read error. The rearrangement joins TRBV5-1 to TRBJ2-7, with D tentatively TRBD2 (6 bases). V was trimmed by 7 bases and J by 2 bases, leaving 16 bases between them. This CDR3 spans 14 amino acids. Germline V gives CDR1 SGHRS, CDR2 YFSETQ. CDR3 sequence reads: CASLYMGTAYEQYF. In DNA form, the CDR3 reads TGCGCCAGCTTATATATGGGGACTGCCTACGAGCAGTACTTC.

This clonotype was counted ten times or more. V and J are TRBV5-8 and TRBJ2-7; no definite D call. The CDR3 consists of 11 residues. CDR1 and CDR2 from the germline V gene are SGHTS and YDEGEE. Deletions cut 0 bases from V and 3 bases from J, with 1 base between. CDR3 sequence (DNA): TGTGCCAGCAGCTTGGTCTACGAGCAGTACTTC. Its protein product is CASSLVYEQYF.

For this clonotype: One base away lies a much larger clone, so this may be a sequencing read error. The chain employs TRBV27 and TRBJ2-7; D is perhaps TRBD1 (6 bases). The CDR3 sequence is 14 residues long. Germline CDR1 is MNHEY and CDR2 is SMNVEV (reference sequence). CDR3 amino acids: CAGRQDYLTMEQYF. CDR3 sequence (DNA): TGTGCCGGCAGACAGGATTACCTTACGATGGAGCAGTACTTC.

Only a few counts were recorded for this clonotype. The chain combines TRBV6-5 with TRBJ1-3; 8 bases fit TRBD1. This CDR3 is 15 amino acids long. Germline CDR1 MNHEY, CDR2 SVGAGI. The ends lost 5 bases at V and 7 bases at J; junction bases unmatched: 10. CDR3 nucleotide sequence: TGTGCCAGCAGTCGGACAGGGAGTAATGGGAACACCATATATTTT. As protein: CASSRTGSNGNTIYF.

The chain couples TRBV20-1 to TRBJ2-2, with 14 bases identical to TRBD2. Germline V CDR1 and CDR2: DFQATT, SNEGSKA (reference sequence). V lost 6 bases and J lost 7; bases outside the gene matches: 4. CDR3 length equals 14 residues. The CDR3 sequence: CSAPGTSGSGELFF. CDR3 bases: TGCAGTGCCCCTGGGACTAGCGGGAGCGGGGAGCTGTTTTTT.

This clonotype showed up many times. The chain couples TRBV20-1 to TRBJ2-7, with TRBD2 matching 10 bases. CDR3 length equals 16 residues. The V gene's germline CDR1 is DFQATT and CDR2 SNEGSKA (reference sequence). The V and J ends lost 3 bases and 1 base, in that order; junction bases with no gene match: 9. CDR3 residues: CSARVPGLASSYEQYF. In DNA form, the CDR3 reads TGCAGTGCTAGGGTTCCGGGACTAGCGAGTTCCTACGAGCAGTACTTC.

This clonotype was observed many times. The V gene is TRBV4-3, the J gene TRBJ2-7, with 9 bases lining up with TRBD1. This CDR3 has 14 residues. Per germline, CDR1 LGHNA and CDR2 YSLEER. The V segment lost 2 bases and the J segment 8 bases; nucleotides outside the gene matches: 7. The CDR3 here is CASSQKGQGGKQYF. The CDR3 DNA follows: TGCGCCAGCAGCCAAAAGGGACAGGGAGGCAAGCAGTACTTC.

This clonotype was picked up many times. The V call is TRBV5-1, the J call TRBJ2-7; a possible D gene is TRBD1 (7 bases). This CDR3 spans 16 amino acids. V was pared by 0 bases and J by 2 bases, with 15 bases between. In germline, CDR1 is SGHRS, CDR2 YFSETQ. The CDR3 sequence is CASSLGGTAITYEQYF. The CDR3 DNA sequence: TGCGCCAGCAGCTTGGGCGGGACAGCGATCACCTACGAGCAGTACTTC. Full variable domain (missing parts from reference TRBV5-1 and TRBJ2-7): KAGVTQTPRYLIKTRGQQVTLSCSPISGHRSVSWYQQTPGQGLQFLFEYFSETQRNKGNFPGRFSGRQFSNSRSEMNVSTLELGDSALYLCASSLGGTAITYEQYFGPGTRLTVT.

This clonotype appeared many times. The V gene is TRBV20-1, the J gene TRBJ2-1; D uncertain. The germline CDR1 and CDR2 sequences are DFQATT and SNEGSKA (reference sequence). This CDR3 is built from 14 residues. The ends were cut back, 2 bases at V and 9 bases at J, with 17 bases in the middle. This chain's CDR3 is CSARPPEAFGEQFF. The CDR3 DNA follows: TGCAGTGCTAGACCCCCAGAGGCATTTGGTGAGCAGTTCTTC.

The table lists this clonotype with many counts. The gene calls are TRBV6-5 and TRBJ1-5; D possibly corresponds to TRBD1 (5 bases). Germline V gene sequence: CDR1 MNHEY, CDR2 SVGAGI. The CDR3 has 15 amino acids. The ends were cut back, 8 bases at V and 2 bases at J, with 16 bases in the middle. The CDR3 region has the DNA TGTGCCAGCTCTAGGGAGGGGTTAGGCAATCAGCCCCAGCATTTT. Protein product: CASSREGLGNQPQHF.

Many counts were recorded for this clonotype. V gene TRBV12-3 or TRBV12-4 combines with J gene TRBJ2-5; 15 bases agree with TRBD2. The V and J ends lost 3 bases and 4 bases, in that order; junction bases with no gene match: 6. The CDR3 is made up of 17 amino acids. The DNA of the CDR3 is TGTGCCAGCAGTTTCGGACTAGCGGGAGGGCCGCCAGAGACCCAGTACTTC. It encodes CASSFGLAGGPPETQYF.

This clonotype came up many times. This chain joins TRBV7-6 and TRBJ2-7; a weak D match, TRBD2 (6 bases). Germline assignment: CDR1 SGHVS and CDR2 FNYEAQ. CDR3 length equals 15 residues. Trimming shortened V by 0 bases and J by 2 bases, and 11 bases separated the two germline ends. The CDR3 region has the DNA TGTGCCAGCAGCTTAGCTACGGGACTCACCTACGAGCAGTACTTC. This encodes CASSLATGLTYEQYF.

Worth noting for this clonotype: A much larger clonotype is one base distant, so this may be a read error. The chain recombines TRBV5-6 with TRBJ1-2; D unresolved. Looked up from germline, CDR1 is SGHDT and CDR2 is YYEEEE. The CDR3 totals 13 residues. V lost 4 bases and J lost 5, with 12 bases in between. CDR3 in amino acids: CASSPSGQYGYTF. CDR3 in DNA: TGTGCCAGCAGCCCCTCCGGGCAGTATGGCTACACCTTC.

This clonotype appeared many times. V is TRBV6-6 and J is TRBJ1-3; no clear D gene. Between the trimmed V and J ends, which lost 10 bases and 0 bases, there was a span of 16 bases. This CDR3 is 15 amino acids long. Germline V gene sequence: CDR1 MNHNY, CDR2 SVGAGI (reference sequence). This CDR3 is CATLPGSISGNTIYF. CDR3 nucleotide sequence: TGTGCCACCCTCCCGGGGAGCATCTCTGGAAACACCATATATTTT.

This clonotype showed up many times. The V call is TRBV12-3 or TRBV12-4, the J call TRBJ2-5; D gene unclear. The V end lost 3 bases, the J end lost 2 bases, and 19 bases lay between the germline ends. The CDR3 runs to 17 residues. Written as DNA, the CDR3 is TGTGCCAGCAGTTTGGGTACGGGTCTTTTACGACAAGAGACCCAGTACTTC. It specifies CASSLGTGLLRQETQYF.

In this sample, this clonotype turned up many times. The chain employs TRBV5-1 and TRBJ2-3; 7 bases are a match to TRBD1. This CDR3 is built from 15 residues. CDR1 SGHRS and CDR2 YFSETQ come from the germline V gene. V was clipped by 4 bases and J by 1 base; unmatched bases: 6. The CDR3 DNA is TGCGCCAGCAGCGGAGGACAGGCCGGCACAGATACGCAGTATTTT. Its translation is CASSGGQAGTDTQYF.

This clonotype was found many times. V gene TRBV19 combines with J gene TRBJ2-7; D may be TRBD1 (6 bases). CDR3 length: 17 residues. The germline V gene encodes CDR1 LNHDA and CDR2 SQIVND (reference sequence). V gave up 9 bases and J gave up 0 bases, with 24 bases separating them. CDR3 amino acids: CARNLAVGTLSSYEQYF. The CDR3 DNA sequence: TGTGCCAGAAACTTGGCAGTCGGGACACTCAGCTCCTACGAGCAGTACTTC. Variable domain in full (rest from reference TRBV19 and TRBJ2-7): DGGITQSPKYLFRKEGQNVTLSCEQNLNHDAMYWYRQDPGQGLRLIYYSQIVNDFQKGDIAEGYSVSREKKESFPLTVTSAQKNPTAFYLCARNLAVGTLSSYEQYFGPGTRLTVT.

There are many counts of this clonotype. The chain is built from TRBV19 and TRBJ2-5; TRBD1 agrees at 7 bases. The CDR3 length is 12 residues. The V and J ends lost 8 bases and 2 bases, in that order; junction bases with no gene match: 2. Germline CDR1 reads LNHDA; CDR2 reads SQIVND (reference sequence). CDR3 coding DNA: TGTGCCAGTGGGGGACAGCAAGAGACCCAGTACTTC. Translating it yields CASGGQQETQYF.